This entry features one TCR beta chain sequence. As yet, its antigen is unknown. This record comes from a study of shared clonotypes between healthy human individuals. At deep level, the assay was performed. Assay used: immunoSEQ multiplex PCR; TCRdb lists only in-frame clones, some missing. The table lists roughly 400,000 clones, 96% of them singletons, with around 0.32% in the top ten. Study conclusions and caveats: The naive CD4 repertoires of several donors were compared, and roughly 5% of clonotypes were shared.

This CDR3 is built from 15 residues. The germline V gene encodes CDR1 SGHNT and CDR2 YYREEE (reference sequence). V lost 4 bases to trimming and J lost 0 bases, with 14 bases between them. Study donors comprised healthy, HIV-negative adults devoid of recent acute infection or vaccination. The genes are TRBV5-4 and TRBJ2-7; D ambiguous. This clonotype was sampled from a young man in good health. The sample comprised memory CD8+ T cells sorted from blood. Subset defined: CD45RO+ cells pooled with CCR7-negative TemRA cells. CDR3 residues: CASSPPGGSSYEQYF. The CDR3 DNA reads TGTGCCAGCAGCCCTCCTGGCGGAAGCTCCTACGAGCAGTACTTC. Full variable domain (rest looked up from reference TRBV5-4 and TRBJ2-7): ETGVTQSPTHLIKTRGQQVTLRCSSQSGHNTVSWYQQALGQGPQFIFQYYREEENGRGNFPPRFSGLQFPNYSSELNVNALELDDSALYLCASSPPGGSSYEQYFGPGTRLTVT.